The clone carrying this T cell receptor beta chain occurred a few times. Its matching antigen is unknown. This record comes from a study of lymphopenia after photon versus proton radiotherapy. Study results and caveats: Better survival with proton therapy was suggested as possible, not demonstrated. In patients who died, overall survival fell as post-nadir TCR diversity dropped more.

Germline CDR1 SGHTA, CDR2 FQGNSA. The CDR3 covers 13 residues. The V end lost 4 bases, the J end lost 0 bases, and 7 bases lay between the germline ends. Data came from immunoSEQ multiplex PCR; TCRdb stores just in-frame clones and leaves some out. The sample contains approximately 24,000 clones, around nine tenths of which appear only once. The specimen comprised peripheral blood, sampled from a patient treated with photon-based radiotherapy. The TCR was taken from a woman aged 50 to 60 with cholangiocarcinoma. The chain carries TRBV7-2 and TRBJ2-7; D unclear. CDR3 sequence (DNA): TGTGCCAGCAGCTCCTCCAGCTCCTACGAGCAGTACTTC. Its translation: CASSSSSSYEQYF.